This T cell receptor beta chain was profiled in a study of shared clonotypes between healthy human individuals. In regard to this clone: The target antigen is unknown.

The CD4+ fraction was divided into a CD45RA+ naive subset and a CD45RA-negative memory subset. The study, taken as a whole, reports: Generation of non-shared clonotypes was less probable than generation of clonotypes shared by all four donors. With several donors compared, around 5% of naive CD4 clonotypes were shared.

Researchers ran the assay at a deep level. Clones were read by immunoSEQ multiplex PCR, and TCRdb kept only the in-frame ones, dropping some. The table includes around 990,000 clones, approximately 80% detected once. This CDR3 comprises 13 residues. Trimming stripped 5 bases from V and 4 bases from J, with 11 bases between. From germline, CDR1 is SGHVS and CDR2 FQNEAQ. Sequenced input: memory CD4+ T cells from PBMCs. Subset given: CD45RA-negative fraction. This TCR derives from a man younger than 30 in good health. Some clones in this sample may be carry-over from other donors' samples. V and J are TRBV7-8 and TRBJ1-1, with D unresolved. The CDR3 DNA sequence: TGTGCCAGCAGCCCCACCCTCCCCACTGAAGCTTTCTTT. The encoded protein is CASSPTLPTEAFF. Using reference TRBV7-8 and TRBJ1-1 for the parts outside the CDR3, the full variable domain is GAGVSQSPRYKVAKRGQDVALRCDPISGHVSLFWYQQALGQGPEFLTYFQNEAQLDKSGLPSDRFFAERPEGSVSTLKIQRTQQEDSAVYLCASSPTLPTEAFFGQGTRLTVV.